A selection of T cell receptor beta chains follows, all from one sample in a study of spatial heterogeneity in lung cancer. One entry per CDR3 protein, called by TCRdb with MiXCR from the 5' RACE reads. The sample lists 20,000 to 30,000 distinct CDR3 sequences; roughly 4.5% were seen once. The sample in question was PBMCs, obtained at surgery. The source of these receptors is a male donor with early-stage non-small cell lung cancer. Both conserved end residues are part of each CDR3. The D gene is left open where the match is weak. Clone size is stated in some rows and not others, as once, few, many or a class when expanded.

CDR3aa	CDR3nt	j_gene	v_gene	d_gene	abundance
CASRALTRPAGEQFF	TGTGCCAGTAGAGCCCTGACCCGTCCAGCGGGTGAGCAGTTCTTC	TRBJ2-1	TRBV19	NA	many
CASSSWTGDHEQYF	TGCGCCAGCAGTTCCTGGACAGGGGACCACGAGCAGTACTTC	TRBJ2-7	TRBV5-1	TRBD1	many
CASSLVPRQNTEAFF	TGTGCCAGCAGCTTAGTACCCAGGCAGAACACTGAAGCTTTCTTT	TRBJ1-1	TRBV7-2	NA	many
CSAGPHGGGGATDTQYF	TGCAGTGCTGGTCCTCACGGGGGCGGGGGGGCCACAGATACGCAGTATTTT	TRBJ2-3	TRBV20-1	TRBD2	many
CASGGQGLYNEQFF	TGTGCCAGTGGTGGCCAGGGTCTCTACAATGAGCAGTTCTTC	TRBJ2-1	TRBV19	NA	many
CASWGLGLNYGYTF	TGTGCCTCTTGGGGGCTAGGGTTAAACTATGGCTACACCTTC	TRBJ1-2	TRBV6-5	NA	many
CASSLSQVPYNEQFF	TGCGCCAGCAGCTTGTCCCAGGTCCCCTACAATGAGCAGTTCTTC	TRBJ2-1	TRBV5-1	NA	many
CASSLGTSGGHQETQYF	TGCGCCAGCAGCCTGGGGACTAGCGGGGGCCACCAAGAGACCCAGTACTTC	TRBJ2-5	TRBV5-1	TRBD2	many
CSVNSGRADTQYF	TGCAGCGTTAATTCCGGGAGGGCAGATACGCAGTATTTT	TRBJ2-3	TRBV29-1	TRBD2	many
CASSQDEINEQFF	TGTGCCAGCAGCCAAGATGAGATCAATGAGCAGTTCTTC	TRBJ2-1	TRBV4-2	NA	many
CASRLASSYEQYF	TGTGCCAGCCGACTAGCAAGTTCCTACGAGCAGTACTTC	TRBJ2-7	TRBV11-2	TRBD2	many
CASSALDSSYNSPLHF	TGTGCCAGCAGCGCTCTGGACAGCTCCTATAATTCACCCCTCCACTTT	TRBJ1-6	TRBV9	NA	many
CASSLSGQGETQYF	TGTGCCAGCAGTTTAAGCGGGCAGGGCGAGACCCAGTACTTC	TRBJ2-5	TRBV12-3/TRBV12-4	NA	many
CASSEGREYEQYF	TGTGCCAGCAGTGAAGGCAGGGAGTACGAGCAGTACTTC	TRBJ2-7	TRBV6-1	NA	many
CASSSQGPGELFF	TGTGCCAGCAGTTCACAGGGGCCCGGGGAGCTGTTTTTT	TRBJ2-2	TRBV28	TRBD1	many
CSAREAPQGPPYF	TGCAGTGCTAGAGAGGCCCCACAGGGGCCCCCGTACTTC	TRBJ2-7	TRBV20-1	TRBD1	many
CASSPGLAGRTDTQYF	TGTGCCAGCAGTCCCGGACTAGCGGGGCGCACAGATACGCAGTATTTT	TRBJ2-3	TRBV3-1	TRBD2	many
CASSAQGKFTDTQYF	TGTGCCAGCAGCGCTCAAGGGAAGTTCACAGATACGCAGTATTTT	TRBJ2-3	TRBV7-9	NA	many
CASSPGGPSTGELFF	TGTGCCAGCAGCCCGGGAGGCCCGAGCACCGGGGAGCTGTTTTTT	TRBJ2-2	TRBV6-6	TRBD2	many
CASSPRGSYTEAFF	TGTGCCAGCAGCCCTAGGGGCAGCTACACTGAAGCTTTCTTT	TRBJ1-1	TRBV7-2	NA	many
CASTNSNTGELFF	TGTGCCAGCACTAACTCGAACACCGGGGAGCTGTTTTTT	TRBJ2-2	TRBV6-6	NA	many
CAWSGQKQFF	TGTGCCTGGAGTGGACAAAAGCAGTTCTTC	TRBJ2-1	TRBV30	NA	many
CASSSQDWGLYF	TGTGCCAGCAGTTCCCAAGATTGGGGGTTGTATTTT	TRBJ2-3	TRBV27	NA	many
CASSLTPGNTEAFF	TGTGCCAGCAGCCTCACCCCAGGGAACACTGAAGCTTTCTTT	TRBJ1-1	TRBV12-3/TRBV12-4	NA	once
CANSGTGLATDTQYF	TGTGCCAACTCCGGGACAGGGTTGGCCACAGATACGCAGTATTTT	TRBJ2-3	TRBV2	TRBD1	many
CASSPAQAGGEGDTQYF	TGTGCCAGCAGCCCCGCCCAGGCAGGGGGCGAAGGAGATACGCAGTATTTT	TRBJ2-3	TRBV3-1	TRBD1	many
CSARDKPYEQYF	TGCAGTGCTAGGGACAAGCCCTACGAGCAGTACTTC	TRBJ2-7	TRBV20-1	NA	many
CAWSRQGGFGNQPQHF	TGTGCCTGGAGTCGGCAGGGAGGATTTGGGAATCAGCCCCAGCATTTT	TRBJ1-5	TRBV30	NA	many
CASSTTVNTEAFF	TGTGCCAGCAGCACGACAGTGAACACTGAAGCTTTCTTT	TRBJ1-1	TRBV12-3/TRBV12-4	NA	many
CSARRELGNEQFF	TGCAGTGCTAGAAGGGAGTTGGGGAATGAGCAGTTCTTC	TRBJ2-1	TRBV20-1	NA	many
CSARVQGGLGQPQHF	TGCAGTGCTAGAGTCCAGGGCGGGTTGGGTCAGCCCCAGCATTTT	TRBJ1-5	TRBV20-1	NA	many
CASINQLSSYEQYF	TGTGCCAGCATCAACCAACTGAGCTCCTACGAGCAGTACTTC	TRBJ2-7	TRBV11-2	NA	many
CASSFSPGAPPLAKNIQYF	TGTGCCAGCAGCTTTTCCCCTGGGGCTCCCCCCCTAGCCAAAAACATTCAGTACTTC	TRBJ2-4	TRBV7-2	NA	many
CASSLASGGQETQYF	TGTGCCAGCAGCTTAGCTAGCGGGGGCCAAGAGACCCAGTACTTC	TRBJ2-5	TRBV7-3	TRBD2	many
CSAKDTRSYNEQFF	TGCAGTGCTAAGGACACGAGGTCCTACAATGAGCAGTTCTTC	TRBJ2-1	TRBV20-1	NA	medium-sized
CASSLSRNEQFF	TGTGCCAGCAGCTTATCTAGAAATGAGCAGTTCTTC	TRBJ2-1	TRBV7-2	NA	medium-sized
CASSRNSGANVLTF	TGTGCCAGCAGCCGAAATTCTGGGGCCAACGTCCTGACTTTC	TRBJ2-6	TRBV7-3	NA	many
CASRPDRGVNEKLFF	TGTGCCAGCAGACCGGACAGGGGGGTTAATGAAAAACTGTTTTTT	TRBJ1-4	TRBV6-5	TRBD1	many
CASSRTGGNYNEQFF	TGTGCCAGCAGCCGCACGGGGGGTAACTACAATGAGCAGTTCTTC	TRBJ2-1	TRBV7-3	TRBD2	many
CSARDKGTGRATEAFF	TGCAGTGCTAGAGATAAGGGTACAGGGCGGGCCACTGAAGCTTTCTTT	TRBJ1-1	TRBV20-1	NA	many
CATVSGTSGLIDTQYF	TGTGCCACCGTATCCGGGACTAGCGGACTCATAGATACGCAGTATTTT	TRBJ2-3	TRBV7-9	TRBD2	NA
CASSPTIRRGAQFF	TGTGCCAGCAGTCCGACGATCCGGCGGGGGGCGCAGTTCTTC	TRBJ2-1	TRBV7-2	TRBD2	many
CASSPGTEKRETQYF	TGTGCCAGCTCACCCGGGACAGAGAAAAGGGAGACCCAGTACTTC	TRBJ2-5	TRBV18	TRBD1	many
CASSFYINNEQFF	TGCGCCAGCAGCTTTTACATAAACAATGAGCAGTTCTTC	TRBJ2-1	TRBV5-1	NA	many
CASSYSKVILVANSPLHF	TGTGCCAGCAGTTACTCGAAGGTGATTTTGGTTGCTAATTCACCCCTCCACTTT	TRBJ1-6	TRBV6-5	NA	many
CASSKGARGCRTDTQYF	TGTGCCAGCAGCAAAGGGGCGCGGGGGTGTCGCACAGATACGCAGTATTTT	TRBJ2-3	TRBV21-1	NA	medium-sized
CASSRRGTEAFF	TGTGCCAGCAGTCGGCGGGGCACTGAAGCTTTCTTT	TRBJ1-1	TRBV28	NA	many
CASSYLDRVGYEQYF	TGTGCCAGCAGCTACTTAGACAGGGTAGGCTACGAGCAGTACTTC	TRBJ2-7	TRBV11-2	TRBD1	many
CSARQGSYEQYF	TGCAGTGCTAGACAGGGGTCCTACGAGCAGTACTTC	TRBJ2-7	TRBV20-1	NA	many